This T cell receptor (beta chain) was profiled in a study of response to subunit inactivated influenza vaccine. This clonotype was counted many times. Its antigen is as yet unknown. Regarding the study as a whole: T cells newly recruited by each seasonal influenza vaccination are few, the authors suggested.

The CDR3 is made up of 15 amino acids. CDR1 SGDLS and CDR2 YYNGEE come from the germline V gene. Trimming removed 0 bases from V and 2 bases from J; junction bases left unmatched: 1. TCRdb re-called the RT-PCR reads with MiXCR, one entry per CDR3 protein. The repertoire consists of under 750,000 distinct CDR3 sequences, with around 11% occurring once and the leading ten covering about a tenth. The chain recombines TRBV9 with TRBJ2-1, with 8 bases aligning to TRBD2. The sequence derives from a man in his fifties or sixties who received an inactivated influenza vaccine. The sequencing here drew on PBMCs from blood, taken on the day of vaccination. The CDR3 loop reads CASSVAGGPYNEQFF. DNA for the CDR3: TGTGCCAGCAGCGTAGCGGGAGGGCCCTACAATGAGCAGTTCTTC.